The table lists the clone carrying this T cell receptor (beta chain) with a few counts. What it recognizes is unknown. Germline CDR1 reads MNHEY; CDR2 reads SVGEGT. This CDR3 comprises 17 residues. Trimming at V came to 11 bases and at J to 2 bases, leaving 16 bases not matched to a gene. Indicated time point: patch test 2, 6 weeks after DPC sensitization. Treatment meaning: therapeutic diphenylcyclopropenone sensitization with weekly scalp DPC. The data were taken from a study of human T cells and chemical hapten exposure. Regarding the study as a whole: TCRs exceeding a frequency of 1 in 1000 stayed unchanged under DPC sensitization.

TCRdb ran MiXCR on the RACE reads and lists one entry per CDR3 protein. The top ten clones hold about 5% of a sample with under 100,000 distinct CDR3 sequences, 10% of them seen once. The sample in question was whole blood, obtained in connection with sensitization to the hapten diphenylcyclopropenone (DPC). This sequence originates from a woman aged 45-65 years with alopecia areata. Some clones in this sample may be carry-over from other donors' samples. J is TRBJ2-1 and V is TRBV6-2 or TRBV6-3, with 9 nucleotides matching TRBD2. CDR3 amino acids: CAPNTRTSDTPYNEQFF. The CDR3 DNA is TGTGCCCCAAACACTAGGACTAGCGATACACCCTACAATGAGCAGTTCTTC.